These T cell receptor beta chains were read from a single sample in a study of T cell changes during pregnancy in multiple sclerosis. Libraries were prepared by immunoSEQ multiplex PCR; TCRdb keeps only in-frame clonotypes and omits some of them. The top ten clones hold less than 3.5% of a sample with 70,000 to 80,000 clones, around nine tenths of them seen once. This specimen was peripheral blood, taken before pregnancy. The receptors were gathered from a female donor with multiple sclerosis, enrolled in a pregnancy study. CDR3s include the opening cysteine and the closing phenylalanine or tryptophan. The D gene is left open where the match is weak. A clone size is listed for some rows: how often the clone was seen (once, few, many), or a class if it is expanded.

TRBJ2-1 - TRBD2 TRBV11-2 CASSLVVADAGDEQFF TGTGCCAGCAGCTTAGTTGTCGCTGACGCGGGGGATGAGCAGTTCTTC
TRBJ1-2 - TRBD1 TRBV7-9 CASDQAGTGANYGYTF TGTGCCAGCGATCAAGCCGGGACAGGGGCGAACTATGGCTACACCTTC
TRBJ1-2 - - TRBV27 CASALGGGYGYTF TGTGCCAGCGCCCTAGGGGGTGGCTATGGCTACACCTTC
TRBJ1-2 - - TRBV14 CASSQYTGSDYGYTF TGTGCCAGCAGCCAATATACAGGGTCGGACTATGGCTACACCTTC
TRBJ2-1 - TRBD1 TRBV18 CASSPPGTGHYNEQFF TGTGCCAGCTCACCACCCGGGACAGGGCACTACAATGAGCAGTTCTTC
TRBJ1-1 - - TRBV7-2 CASSSPRTEAFF TGTGCCAGCAGCTCCCCTCGCACTGAAGCTTTCTTT
TRBJ1-4 - TRBD1 TRBV10-2 CASRPGQGNEKLFF TGCGCCAGCAGGCCGGGACAGGGAAATGAAAAACTGTTTTTT
TRBJ2-7 - - TRBV6-5 CASSYTGNEQYF TGTGCCAGCAGTTACACCGGGAACGAGCAGTACTTC
TRBJ1-4 - TRBD1 TRBV4-2 CASSQDSLGQGIATNEKLFF TGTGCCAGCAGCCAAGATAGTCTGGGACAGGGGATTGCAACTAATGAAAAACTGTTTTTT
TRBJ2-3 - TRBD2 TRBV2 CASSEALRGVTDTQYF TGTGCCAGCAGTGAAGCGCTTCGGGGGGTCACAGATACGCAGTATTTT
TRBJ1-3 - TRBD1 TRBV4-3 CASSQETPGQFSSGNTIYF TGCGCCAGCAGCCAAGAAACCCCGGGACAGTTCAGCTCTGGAAACACCATATATTTT
TRBJ1-5 - - TRBV6-5 CASSYSSFPTNQPQHF TGTGCCAGCAGTTACTCTTCATTCCCTACCAATCAGCCCCAGCATTTT
TRBJ1-1 once TRBD1 TRBV19 CASSRDRGYTEAFF TGTGCCAGTAGTAGGGACAGGGGGTACACTGAAGCTTTCTTT
TRBJ2-2 - - TRBV5-1 CASSLGDFPTGELFF TGCGCCAGCAGCTTGGGGGACTTCCCCACCGGGGAGCTGTTTTTT
TRBJ2-5 few TRBD1 TRBV10-1 CARVGTETRGHQETQYF TGCGCACGAGTTGGCACTGAAACAAGGGGGCATCAAGAGACCCAGTACTTC
TRBJ2-6 once TRBD2 TRBV6-1 CASSGLAGASWGANVLTF TGTGCCAGCAGTGGACTAGCGGGAGCATCGTGGGGGGCCAACGTCCTGACTTTC
TRBJ2-3 - - TRBV6-1 CASSEMGEALTDTQYF TGTGCCAGCAGTGAAATGGGGGAGGCCCTCACAGATACGCAGTATTTT
TRBJ1-5 - - TRBV12-5 CASGWGGPGQPQHF TGTGCTAGTGGTTGGGGGGGACCAGGGCAGCCCCAGCATTTT
TRBJ2-7 - TRBD1 TRBV4-1 CASSRLDRDEQYF TGCGCCAGCAGCCGTCTGGACAGGGACGAGCAGTACTTC
TRBJ1-1 - TRBD1 TRBV9 CASSVATGATEAFF TGTGCCAGCAGCGTAGCGACAGGGGCCACTGAAGCTTTCTTT
TRBJ1-3 - - TRBV29-1 CSVEEGTAGGNTIYF TGCAGCGTTGAGGAGGGGACCGCTGGCGGAAACACCATATATTTT
TRBJ1-2 - TRBD1 TRBV6-5 CASTGGERGLYGYTF TGTGCCAGCACAGGAGGGGAAAGGGGGCTCTATGGCTACACCTTC
TRBJ1-4 - - TRBV15 CATSRDAGTNEKLFF TGTGCCACCAGCAGAGATGCAGGAACTAATGAAAAACTGTTTTTT
TRBJ2-2 - - TRBV2 CASSELRGGTGELFF TGTGCCAGCAGTGAGCTCCGAGGGGGCACCGGGGAGCTGTTTTTT
TRBJ2-7 - - TRBV7-2 CASSLSYEQYF TGTGCCAGCAGCTTATCGTACGAGCAGTACTTC
TRBJ1-4 - - TRBV11-2 CASSLGPDRLFEKLFF TGTGCCAGCAGCTTGGGCCCTGACAGGTTGTTTGAAAAACTGTTTTTT
TRBJ1-4 - - TRBV11-2 CASSLDFTGLNEKLFF TGTGCCAGCAGCTTAGATTTTACAGGCCTTAATGAAAAACTGTTTTTT
TRBJ2-2 - TRBD1 TRBV7-9 CASSPGTGGNTGELFF TGTGCCAGCAGCCCTGGGACAGGGGGCAATACCGGGGAGCTGTTTTTT
TRBJ2-7 once - TRBV7-2 CASTPTPSYEQYF TGTGCCAGCACCCCCACACCTTCCTACGAGCAGTACTTC
TRBJ2-5 - TRBD2 TRBV6-5 CASSFRLADQETQYF TGTGCCAGCAGTTTTAGACTAGCGGATCAAGAGACCCAGTACTTC
TRBJ1-1 - - TRBV10-3 CAISGPMWGGANTGAFF TGTGCCATCAGTGGTCCAATGTGGGGGGGGGCAAACACCGGAGCTTTCTTT
TRBJ2-7 - - TRBV5-1 CASSSNSYEQYF TGCGCCAGCAGCTCCAACTCCTACGAGCAGTACTTC
TRBJ2-1 - - TRBV18 CASSPKADYNEQFF TGTGCCAGCTCACCAAAGGCGGACTACAATGAGCAGTTCTTC
TRBJ2-7 - TRBD1 TRBV4-2 CASSQLGQTYEQYF TGTGCCAGCAGCCAGTTGGGACAGACCTACGAGCAGTACTTC
TRBJ2-1 few TRBD2 TRBV6-4 CATREDGTSGANEQFF TGTGCCACCAGAGAAGACGGGACTAGCGGAGCCAATGAGCAGTTCTTC
TRBJ1-5 - - TRBV7-2 CASSEQQGQPQHF TGTGCCAGCAGCGAACAACAGGGTCAGCCCCAGCATTTT
TRBJ2-3 once - TRBV7-8 CASTQYGPRGQITDTQYF TGTGCCAGCACCCAATACGGCCCGAGGGGACAAATCACAGATACGCAGTATTTT
TRBJ2-1 - - TRBV5-4 CASSLPGAGGYNEQFF TGTGCCAGCAGCCTCCCGGGGGCAGGGGGCTACAATGAGCAGTTCTTC
TRBJ2-7 - TRBD2 TRBV10-1 CATHRGGAHEQYF TGCGCCACCCATCGGGGGGGGGCCCACGAGCAGTACTTC
TRBJ1-1 once - TRBV7-3 CASSLAGPYTEAFF TGTGCCAGCAGCTTAGCGGGACCTTACACTGAAGCTTTCTTT